The T cell receptor beta chain under discussion was sequenced for a study of T cell clonotyping in hematopoietic cell transplantation. The germline V gene has CDR1 MDHEN and CDR2 SYDVKM. CDR3 size: 14 residues. The germline V and J ends were trimmed by 2 bases and 4 bases, with 11 bases remaining between them. Time point noted: recipient sample about 28 days before transplant, after cytoreduction. Produced via immunoSEQ multiplex PCR; TCRdb's table is partial and in-frame only. The sample has about 76,000 clones; around 96% are singletons. The TCR sequence derives from a woman between 45 and 65 years old with acute myeloid leukemia. Some clones in this sample may be carry-over from other donors' samples. Source: peripheral blood mononuclear cells, taken before stem cell transplant. The chain couples TRBV28 to TRBJ1-2, with D maybe TRBD1 (5 bases). For the CDR3, the DNA is TGTGCCAGCAGTTTAGGGGGAGCGACCTATGGCTACACCTTC. This encodes CASSLGGATYGYTF.